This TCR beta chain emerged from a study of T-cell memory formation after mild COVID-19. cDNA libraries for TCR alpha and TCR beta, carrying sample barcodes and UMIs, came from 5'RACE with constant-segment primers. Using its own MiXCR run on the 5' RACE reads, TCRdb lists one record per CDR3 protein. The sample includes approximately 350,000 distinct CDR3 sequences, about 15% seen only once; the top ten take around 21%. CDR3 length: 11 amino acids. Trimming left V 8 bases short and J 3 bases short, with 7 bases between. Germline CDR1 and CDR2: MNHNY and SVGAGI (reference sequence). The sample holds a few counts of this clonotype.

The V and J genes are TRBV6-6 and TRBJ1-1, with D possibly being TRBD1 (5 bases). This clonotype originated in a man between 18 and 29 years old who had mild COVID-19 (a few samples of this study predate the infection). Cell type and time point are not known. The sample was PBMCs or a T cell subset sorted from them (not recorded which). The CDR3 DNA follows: TGTGCCAGCGGGACGGACACTGAAGCTTTCTTT. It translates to CASGTDTEAFF.